Following are 26 T cell receptor beta chains from one sample sequenced in a study of T cell repertoires in cytomegalovirus infection. No antigen is known for these receptors. TCRdb processed the reads anew with MiXCR; each CDR3 protein has one entry. There are about 480,000 distinct CDR3 sequences in the sample; roughly 34% occur only once, and roughly a sixth lies in the top ten. This specimen was cultured PBMCs, taken from culture after CMV antigen stimulation. The source of these receptors is a human donor in good health (CMV status not recorded). Some clones in this sample may be carry-over from other donors' samples.

In this sample, this clonotype turned up a few times. The chain employs TRBV19 and TRBJ2-1; TRBD2 agrees at 9 bases. This CDR3 is built from 15 residues. V was pared by 7 bases and J by 0 bases, with 4 bases of the junction left unmatched. From germline, CDR1 is LNHDA and CDR2 SQIVND (reference sequence). This CDR3 reads CASKDSGSSYNEQFF. In DNA form, the CDR3 reads TGTGCCAGTAAAGATAGCGGGAGCTCCTACAATGAGCAGTTCTTC.

This rearrangement joins TRBV27 to TRBJ1-5; D is perhaps TRBD1 (5 bases). The germline V gene encodes CDR1 MNHEY and CDR2 SMNVEV (reference sequence). V dropped 6 bases and J dropped 0 bases, with 15 bases sitting between them. This CDR3 has 16 amino acids. The CDR3 here is CASRSVTAYSNQPQHF. In nucleotides, the CDR3 is TGTGCCAGCAGATCCGTGACAGCTTATAGCAATCAGCCCCAGCATTTT.

The CDR3 nucleotides are TGTGCCAGTAGTCCCCGGGACAGGCGATTATCTGGGGCCAACGTCCTGACTTTC. It translates to CASSPRDRRLSGANVLTF. This chain uses TRBV19 with TRBJ2-6; 8 nucleotides align to TRBD1. With 5 bases clipped from V and 1 base from J, the junction kept 10 bases outside the gene matches. The CDR3 is 18 residues long. Germline assignment: CDR1 LNHDA and CDR2 SQIVND (reference sequence).

This clonotype was seen at least ten times. The rearrangement uses TRBV7-2 and TRBJ2-7; weak D call: TRBD1 (5 bases). Germline-derived CDR1 and CDR2 are SGHTA and FQGNSA. The V end lost 1 base, the J end lost 2 bases, and 9 bases lay between the germline ends. The CDR3 has 14 residues. The CDR3 DNA follows: TGTGCCAGCAGCTTAGTTCAGGGAACCTACGAGCAGTACTTC. It specifies CASSLVQGTYEQYF.

The V call is TRBV12-3 or TRBV12-4, the J call TRBJ2-1; TRBD1 agrees at 9 bases. Trimming at V came to 6 bases and at J to 10 bases, leaving 7 bases not matched to a gene. This CDR3 spans 13 amino acids. The CDR3 spells CASRRQGVGEQFF. As DNA, the CDR3 is TGTGCCAGCAGAAGACAGGGGGTGGGCGAGCAGTTCTTC.

This rearrangement joins TRBV4-3 to TRBJ2-1; unclear D gene. V was clipped by 0 bases and J by 6 bases, with 15 bases between them. Germline V gene sequence: CDR1 LGHNA, CDR2 YSLEER. The CDR3 consists of 16 residues. CDR3: CASSQDLMGWANEQFF. CDR3 DNA: TGCGCCAGCAGCCAAGATCTTATGGGTTGGGCCAATGAGCAGTTCTTC.

The CDR3 DNA follows: TGTGCCAGCAGGAGGACAGGAAACTACGAGCAGTACTTC. As protein: CASRRTGNYEQYF. The chain combines TRBV12-3 or TRBV12-4 with TRBJ2-7, with TRBD1 identical over 7 bases. V shed 6 bases, J shed 3 bases, and the junction held 5 bases outside the gene matches. There are 13 residues in the CDR3.

The chain recombines TRBV7-2 with TRBJ2-5; the D gene could be TRBD1 or TRBD2 (5 bases each). Per the germline V gene, CDR1 is SGHTA and CDR2 is FQGNSA. Trimming took off 1 base at V and 2 bases at J, with 14 bases between the two ends. The CDR3 contains 16 residues. CDR3 sequence: CASSLVGTSTQETQYF. The CDR3 nucleotides read TGTGCCAGCAGCTTAGTTGGGACGAGCACTCAAGAGACCCAGTACTTC.

The V gene is TRBV20-1, the J gene TRBJ1-2; D is possibly TRBD1 (5 bases). The germline CDR1 and CDR2 sequences are DFQATT and SNEGSKA (reference sequence). This CDR3 comprises 16 residues. Trimming took off 0 bases at V and 4 bases at J, with 18 bases between the two ends. CDR3: CSARDVRRGAGYGYTF. The CDR3 coding sequence is TGCAGTGCTAGAGATGTGAGGAGAGGGGCAGGCTATGGCTACACCTTC.

V gene TRBV5-1 combines with J gene TRBJ2-7, with 8 bases lining up with TRBD1. V lost 3 bases, J lost 3 bases, and 8 bases stayed unmatched. The germline V gene has CDR1 SGHRS and CDR2 YFSETQ. This CDR3 comprises 15 residues. CDR3 DNA: TGCGCCAGCAGCTACCGACAGGGGAGGTTCTACGAGCAGTACTTC. As protein: CASSYRQGRFYEQYF.

The rearrangement uses TRBV6-6 and TRBJ1-2; D perhaps matches TRBD1 (6 bases). CDR1 MNHNY and CDR2 SVGAGI come from the germline V gene (reference sequence). This CDR3 has 14 amino acids. V lost 2 bases and J 8 bases, leaving 15 bases between the germline ends. CDR3 protein: CASSYPGQLEGYTF. CDR3 DNA sequence: TGTGCCAGCAGTTACCCAGGACAGCTGGAAGGCTACACCTTC.

The V gene is TRBV10-3, the J gene TRBJ2-6; 8 nucleotides line up with TRBD1. The germline V gene has CDR1 ENHRY and CDR2 SYGVKD. The length of the CDR3 is 16 residues. Unmatched junction bases numbered 9, after V lost 7 bases and J lost 4 bases. CDR3 sequence: CAITPGQESGANVLTF. Written as DNA, the CDR3 is TGTGCCATCACCCCGGGACAGGAATCCGGGGCCAACGTCCTGACTTTC.

The table lists this clonotype with a few counts. The chain employs TRBV7-2 and TRBJ2-5; 11 nucleotides line up with TRBD2. The trim removed 1 base at V and 4 bases at J, leaving 5 bases unmatched. The CDR3 loop spans 16 amino acids. The germline CDR1 and CDR2 sequences are SGHTA and FQGNSA. The CDR3 reads CASSLVGTSGRETQYF. For the CDR3, the DNA is TGTGCCAGCAGCTTAGTTGGGACTAGCGGCAGAGAGACCCAGTACTTC.

The table lists this clonotype with a few counts. The gene calls are TRBV6-1 and TRBJ2-1, with 10 bases matching TRBD2. J was trimmed by 6 bases and V by 6 bases; bases with no gene match: 8. Germline V gives CDR1 MNHNS, CDR2 SASEGT. The CDR3 totals 15 residues. Here the CDR3 reads CASRNLVAGGNEQFF. The DNA of the CDR3 is TGTGCCAGCAGGAACCTCGTAGCGGGAGGCAATGAGCAGTTCTTC.

This clonotype appeared a single time. The chain couples TRBV28 to TRBJ1-2; 7 positions agree with TRBD1. The V segment lost 6 bases and the J segment 4 bases; nucleotides outside the gene matches: 11. This CDR3 has 15 amino acids. Per the germline V gene, CDR1 is MDHEN and CDR2 is SYDVKM. The CDR3 region has the DNA TGTGCCAGCAGGAGCCCGGGACAGAGTCTCTATGGCTACACCTTC. Translating it yields CASRSPGQSLYGYTF.

This clonotype was recorded many times. This sequence joins TRBV7-2 and TRBJ2-3; 9 bases match TRBD2. There are 18 residues in the CDR3. V lost 5 bases and J lost 8; bases outside the gene matches: 20. Germline V gene sequence: CDR1 SGHTA, CDR2 FQGNSA. CDR3 amino acids: CASSQRSGLASLTGTQYF. The CDR3 DNA sequence: TGTGCCAGCAGCCAACGTAGTGGACTAGCGAGTCTAACGGGTACGCAGTATTTT.

This clonotype came up a few times. This chain links TRBV5-5 with TRBJ2-3; the D gene is possibly TRBD2 (5 bases). This CDR3 comprises 16 residues. The V and J ends lost 0 bases and 0 bases respectively, with 11 bases between them. Germline CDR1 reads SGHKS; CDR2 reads YYEKEE (reference sequence). This CDR3 is CASSLGVSASTDTQYF. As DNA, the CDR3 is TGTGCCAGCAGCTTGGGGGTTAGCGCAAGCACAGATACGCAGTATTTT.

The chain employs TRBV12-3 or TRBV12-4 and TRBJ2-3, with unresolved D. V was shortened by 5 bases and J by 1 base, with 16 bases between the two germline ends. CDR3 length: 16 amino acids. CDR3 DNA: TGTGCCAGCAGTCCCTCTCGTGGCGCCGGCACAGATACGCAGTATTTT. Protein: CASSPSRGAGTDTQYF.

The chain is built from TRBV20-1 and TRBJ2-5; D remains ambiguous. V was pared by 0 bases and J by 2 bases, with 13 bases between. The CDR3 length is 15 residues. Germline CDR1 is DFQATT and CDR2 is SNEGSKA (reference sequence). The CDR3 protein is CSARDSRTAQETQYF. The DNA for the CDR3 is TGCAGTGCTAGAGATAGCCGCACAGCTCAAGAGACCCAGTACTTC.

The rearrangement links TRBV6-8 to TRBJ1-5; D unresolved. Trimming shortened V by 0 bases and J by 5 bases, and 11 bases separated the two germline ends. This CDR3 is 15 amino acids long. Germline lookup yields CDR1 MNHGY and CDR2 SAAAGT. CDR3 nucleotide sequence: TGTGCCAGCAGTTACTCCAGCGGGGAAGATCAGCCCCAGCATTTT. Protein: CASSYSSGEDQPQHF.

This chain links TRBV4-1 with TRBJ2-1; 12 bases are a match to TRBD2. This CDR3 is 17 amino acids long. The germline CDR1 and CDR2 sequences are MGHRA and YSYEKL. The J segment lost 3 bases and the V segment lost 0 bases, leaving 3 bases of the junction unmatched. CDR3 nucleotides: TGCGCCAGCAGCCAAGATCGGACTAGCGGGAACTACAATGAGCAGTTCTTC. Amino acids: CASSQDRTSGNYNEQFF.

The V and J genes are TRBV7-2 and TRBJ1-2; D not certain. Germline V gene lookup returns CDR1 SGHTA and CDR2 FQGNSA. CDR3 size: 16 residues. V was cut by 1 base and J by 0 bases, with 12 bases left in between. This chain's CDR3 is CASSLVSGSANYGYTF. The DNA of the CDR3 is TGTGCCAGCAGCTTAGTATCCGGTTCGGCTAACTATGGCTACACCTTC.

This clonotype was counted only a few times. CDR3 sequence: CASFGVHGYTF. The CDR3 bases are TGTGCCAGCTTTGGGGTACATGGCTACACCTTC. J is TRBJ1-2 and V is TRBV28, with D unresolved. V was pared by 8 bases and J by 6 bases, with 10 bases between. This CDR3 spans 11 amino acids. CDR1 is MDHEN and CDR2 is SYDVKM in the germline V gene.

The DNA for the CDR3 is TGTGCCATCAGCCCCTCCGATACGGGAGTGGGCTACAATGAGCAGTTCTTC. Its protein is CAISPSDTGVGYNEQFF. This chain connects TRBV10-3 to TRBJ2-1, with a possible D match to TRBD2 (6 bases). This CDR3 spans 17 amino acids. Trimming removed 6 bases at V and 3 bases at J, with 21 bases between. CDR1 is ENHRY and CDR2 is SYGVKD in the germline V gene.

This chain uses TRBV3-1 with TRBJ1-4; D call uncertain. The CDR3 contains 11 residues. Per germline, CDR1 LGHDT and CDR2 YNNKEL (reference sequence). V was shortened by 4 bases and J by 12 bases, with 9 bases between the two germline ends. CDR3 in DNA: TGTGCCAGCAGCCGTGGACCAGAACTGTTTTTT. Its protein is CASSRGPELFF.

This chain joins TRBV6-6 and TRBJ2-5; 11 bases are shared with TRBD2. The length of the CDR3 is 22 residues. Germline CDR1 MNHNY, CDR2 SVGAGI (reference sequence). Losses at the gene ends were 2 bases for V and 2 bases for J; bases not matched to a gene: 22. The CDR3 sequence is CASSYPSWAGASASGRQETQYF. DNA for the CDR3: TGTGCCAGCAGTTACCCATCCTGGGCCGGGGCATCGGCTAGCGGGAGGCAAGAGACCCAGTACTTC.